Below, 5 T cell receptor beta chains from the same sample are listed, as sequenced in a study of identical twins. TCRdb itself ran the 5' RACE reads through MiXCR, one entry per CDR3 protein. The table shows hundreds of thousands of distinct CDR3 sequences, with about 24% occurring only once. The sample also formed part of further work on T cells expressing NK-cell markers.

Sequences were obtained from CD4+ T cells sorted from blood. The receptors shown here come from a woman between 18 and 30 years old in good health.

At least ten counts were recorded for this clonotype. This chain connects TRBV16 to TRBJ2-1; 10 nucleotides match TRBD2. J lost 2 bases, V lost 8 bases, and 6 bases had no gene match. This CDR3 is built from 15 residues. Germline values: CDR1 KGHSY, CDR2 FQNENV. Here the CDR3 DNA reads TGTGCCAGCGGGCGACTAGCGGGCCCCTACAATGAGCAGTTCTTC. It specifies CASGRLAGPYNEQFF.

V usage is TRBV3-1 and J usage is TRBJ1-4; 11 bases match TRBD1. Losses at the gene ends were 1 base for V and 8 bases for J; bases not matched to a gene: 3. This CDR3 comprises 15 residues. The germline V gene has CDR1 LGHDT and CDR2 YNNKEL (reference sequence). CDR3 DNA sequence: TGTGCCAGCAGCCAAGCGGACAGGGGGCCCGAAAAACTGTTTTTT. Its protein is CASSQADRGPEKLFF.

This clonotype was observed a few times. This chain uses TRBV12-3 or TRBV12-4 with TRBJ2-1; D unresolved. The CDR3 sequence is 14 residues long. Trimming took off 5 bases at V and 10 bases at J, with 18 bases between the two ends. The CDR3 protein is CASSAVLQVYEQFF. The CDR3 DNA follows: TGTGCCAGCAGTGCGGTTCTGCAGGTTTACGAGCAGTTCTTC.

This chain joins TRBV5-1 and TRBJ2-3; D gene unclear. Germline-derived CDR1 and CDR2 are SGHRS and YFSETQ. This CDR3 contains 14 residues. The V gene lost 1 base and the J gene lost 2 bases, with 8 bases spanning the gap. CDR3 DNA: TGCGCCAGCAGCTTGCGGGCTCTCACAGATACGCAGTATTTT. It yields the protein CASSLRALTDTQYF.

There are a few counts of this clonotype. The CDR3 nucleotides are TGTGCCAGCAGGATAGCAGATACGCAGTATTTT. Translation: CASRIADTQYF. V is TRBV7-2 and J is TRBJ2-3; D not certain. There are 11 residues in the CDR3. V lost 6 bases and J lost 4, with 5 bases in between. Germline loops: CDR1 SGHTA, CDR2 FQGNSA.